The clone carrying this TCR beta chain has only one observation. This sample stems from a study of blood T cell repertoires in COVID-19. Overall study: Samples of COVID-19 (acute and convalescent) were obtained from the United States, Italy and Spain. PBMCs, B-cell-depleted T cells, or T cells were the source of the cDNA or gDNA that made up the material.

In the authors' methods: Researchers report that nucleated cell counts were estimated from reference gene primer amplification. Sequencing used immunoSEQ multiplex PCR; TCRdb keeps in-frame clones, though not all of them. Clone size and V and J calls were adopted from that table, with D and trimming inferred from the DNA. In the table there are approximately 340,000 clones, 65% to 85% of which are singletons. V was pared by 2 bases and J by 3 bases, with 11 bases between. Germline V gene lookup returns CDR1 MNHEY and CDR2 SVGAGI. This CDR3 contains 15 residues. The specimen was peripheral blood. The sequence derives from a young man with active or convalescent COVID-19. The chain recombines TRBV6-5 with TRBJ2-1; D is uncertain. CDR3 sequence (DNA): TGTGCCAGCAGTTACCTCCGACTGCGCTACAATGAGCAGTTCTTC. This codes for CASSYLRLRYNEQFF.